A single sample gave rise to the 18 T cell receptor beta chains below, sequenced in a study of blood T cell repertoires in COVID-19. Using immunoSEQ multiplex PCR, the repertoire was profiled, and TCRdb retains in-frame clones only, with some absent. The sample gives 150,000 to 200,000 clones, approximately 83% of which show up once; 7% to 10% is in the top ten. Sequencing was carried out using peripheral blood. Every receptor here comes from a man in his fifties with active or convalescent COVID-19.

The chain joins TRBV30 to TRBJ1-5; D remains unclear. Germline values: CDR1 GTSNPN, CDR2 SVGIG (reference sequence). The CDR3 covers 13 residues. Trimming removed 2 bases from V and 4 bases from J, with 9 bases in between. CDR3 DNA: TGTGCCTGGAGTATCACAGAGAATCAGCCCCAGCATTTT. Amino acid sequence: CAWSITENQPQHF. Using reference TRBV30 and TRBJ1-5 for the parts outside the CDR3, the full variable domain is SQTIHQWPATLVQPVGSPLSLECTVEGTSNPNLYWYRQAAGRGLQLLFYSVGIGQISSEVPQNLSASRPQDRQFILSSKKLLLSDSGFYLCAWSITENQPQHFGDGTRLSIL.

The chain's CDR3 is CASSGRRDSGEKLFF. The CDR3 DNA sequence: TGTGCCAGCAGCGGGCGCCGGGACAGCGGTGAAAAACTGTTTTTT. The V and J genes are TRBV9 and TRBJ1-4; 7 bases are shared with TRBD1. J was trimmed by 7 bases and V by 3 bases; bases with no gene match: 9. Germline CDR1 reads SGDLS; CDR2 reads YYNGEE. The CDR3 runs to 15 residues.

This clone was seen a single time. The V call is TRBV27, the J call TRBJ2-3; perhaps TRBD2 as D (6 bases). V was clipped by 5 bases and J by 4 bases, with 13 bases between them. The CDR3 has 14 residues. CDR1 is MNHEY and CDR2 is SMNVEV in the germline V gene (reference sequence). The CDR3 here is CASSPRTTPDTQYF. The CDR3 bases are TGTGCCAGCAGTCCGCGGACTACACCAGATACGCAGTATTTT.

The J gene is TRBJ2-2, the V gene TRBV6-2 or TRBV6-3, with a weak D call TRBD2 (6 bases). V lost 2 bases and J 2 bases, leaving 9 bases between the germline ends. Germline CDR1 is MNHEY and CDR2 is SVGEGT. CDR3 length: 15 residues. CDR3 coding DNA: TGTGCCAGCAGTTACGCGGGGAGAAACACCGGGGAGCTGTTTTTT. Translation: CASSYAGRNTGELFF.

This chain uses TRBV7-9 with TRBJ1-2, with 7 bases matching TRBD1. The V gene end was trimmed by 6 bases and the J gene end by 6 bases; junction bases not matched to a gene: 10. There are 14 residues in the CDR3. Germline CDR1 is SEHNR and CDR2 is FQNEAQ (reference sequence). The chain's CDR3 is CASSPQGEANGYTF. The CDR3 bases are TGTGCCAGCAGTCCCCAGGGGGAGGCCAATGGCTACACCTTC.

The chain couples TRBV30 to TRBJ1-1, with D maybe TRBD1 (5 bases). The germline V gene has CDR1 GTSNPN and CDR2 SVGIG (reference sequence). With 3 bases removed from V and 2 bases from J, the gap between germline ends came to 10 bases. This CDR3 contains 13 residues. In nucleotides, the CDR3 is TGTGCCTGGAGCAAGGGACTTAACACTGAAGCTTTCTTT. Protein sequence: CAWSKGLNTEAFF.

In its sample, this clone was seen once. J is TRBJ1-5 and V is TRBV24-1; D might be TRBD1 (6 bases). This CDR3 comprises 15 residues. Per the germline V gene, CDR1 is KGHDR and CDR2 is SFDVKD. V lost 6 bases to trimming and J lost 3 bases, with 14 bases between them. CDR3 protein: CATSSRTELNQPQHF. The CDR3 DNA is TGTGCCACCAGTTCAAGGACAGAACTCAATCAGCCCCAGCATTTT.

This chain joins TRBV20-1 and TRBJ2-2, with a tentative D call TRBD2 (6 bases). Trimming cost V 3 bases and J 3 bases, with 11 bases left between them. CDR3 length equals 14 residues. Germline CDR1 DFQATT, CDR2 SNEGSKA (reference sequence). The CDR3 coding sequence is TGCAGTGCTAGTGCTTCGGGGGACACCGGGGAGCTGTTTTTT. It specifies CSASASGDTGELFF.

This sequence joins TRBV7-9 and TRBJ1-1, with a tentative D call TRBD1 (5 bases). Trimming pared 4 bases from V and 10 bases from J, leaving 16 bases between. This CDR3 comprises 13 residues. From germline, CDR1 is SEHNR and CDR2 FQNEAQ (reference sequence). The CDR3 bases are TGTGCCAGCAGCTCCCTTGGAGGGGACGGAGCTTTCTTT. Protein sequence: CASSSLGGDGAFF.

CDR3 DNA sequence: TGTGCCAGCAGCCAATCGGAGGGACTAGCGGTTTTTTTAGACCCCGCAGATACGCAGTATTTT. Translation: CASSQSEGLAVFLDPADTQYF. The V call is TRBV4-2, the J call TRBJ2-3, with TRBD2 identical over 11 bases. The CDR3 has 21 amino acids. The germline V gene encodes CDR1 LGHNA and CDR2 YNFKEQ. V shed 2 bases and J 4 bases; nucleotides not matched to a gene: 20.

The J gene is TRBJ2-1, the V gene TRBV4-3; TRBD1 matches at 9 bases. Trimming took 2 bases from V and 6 from J; bases not matched to a gene: 5. Germline CDR1 reads LGHNA; CDR2 reads YSLEER. The CDR3 length is 15 residues. CDR3 DNA: TGCGCCAGCAGCCAAAAGGGGGACAGGGTCAATGAGCAGTTCTTC. As protein: CASSQKGDRVNEQFF.

The chain links TRBV11-1 to TRBJ2-2; 8 bases are a match to TRBD1. CDR1 SGHAT and CDR2 FQDESV come from the germline V gene (reference sequence). This CDR3 contains 14 residues. The junction had 4 bases not matched to a gene; V was cut back by 5 bases and J by 5 bases. The CDR3: CASSGDRFTGELFF. The CDR3 coding sequence is TGTGCCAGCAGCGGGGACAGGTTTACCGGGGAGCTGTTTTTT. Filled out from reference TRBV11-1 and TRBJ2-2, the complete variable domain reads EAEVAQSPRYKITEKSQAVAFWCDPISGHATLYWYRQILGQGPELLVQFQDESVVDDSQLPKDRFSAERLKGVDSTLKIQPAELGDSAMYLCASSGDRFTGELFFGEGSRLTVL.

This chain links TRBV29-1 with TRBJ2-5; the D is unclear. Trimming pared 2 bases from V and 0 bases from J, leaving 7 bases between. The CDR3 runs to 13 residues. In germline, CDR1 is SQVTM, CDR2 ANQGSEA. The CDR3: CSVEYRDQETQYF. The CDR3 region has the DNA TGCAGCGTTGAATACCGGGACCAAGAGACCCAGTACTTC.

V and J are TRBV6-6 and TRBJ2-1; TRBD1 matches at 11 bases. The CDR3 is 14 amino acids. Per the germline V gene, CDR1 is MNHNY and CDR2 is SVGAGI (reference sequence). After removal of 6 bases from V and 10 bases from J, the junction contained 8 bases not matched to a gene. The CDR3 loop is CASSRTGGYQEQFF. DNA for the CDR3: TGTGCCAGCAGCCGGACAGGGGGCTATCAGGAGCAGTTCTTC.

The chain carries TRBV2 and TRBJ2-4; TRBD1 matches 7 bases. Unmatched junction bases numbered 4, after V lost 6 bases and J lost 2 bases. This CDR3 is 14 amino acids long. Germline CDR1 reads SNHLY; CDR2 reads FYNNEI. CDR3 nucleotide sequence: TGTGCCAGCAGCCCACAGGGGACCAAAAACATTCAGTACTTC. Its translation: CASSPQGTKNIQYF.

This clone occurred a few times. The V gene is TRBV28, the J gene TRBJ1-1; tentative D call: TRBD1 (6 bases). With 7 bases removed from V and 2 bases from J, the gap between germline ends came to 14 bases. The V gene's germline CDR1 is MDHEN and CDR2 SYDVKM. The CDR3 totals 14 residues. The CDR3 reads CASIPRGPNTEAFF. The CDR3 nucleotides are TGTGCCAGCATCCCCAGGGGACCTAACACTGAAGCTTTCTTT.

The chain links TRBV7-2 to TRBJ1-4; 7 bases are a match to TRBD1. The CDR3 is 19 amino acids. CDR1 is SGHTA and CDR2 is FQGNSA in the germline V gene. Trimming cost V 0 bases and J 2 bases; bases outside gene matches: 12. This CDR3 is CASSLATLDRVGTNEKLFF. In nucleotides, the CDR3 is TGTGCCAGCAGCTTAGCGACCCTTGACAGGGTAGGCACTAATGAAAAACTGTTTTTT.

The chain links TRBV7-9 to TRBJ2-5; maybe TRBD2 (6 bases). The CDR3 sequence is 13 residues long. Trimming took off 2 bases at V and 13 bases at J, with 17 bases between the two ends. Germline V gene sequence: CDR1 SEHNR, CDR2 FQNEAQ (reference sequence). CDR3 coding DNA: TGTGCCAGCAGCTTATGGAGGGACTCTGCCCCGTACTTC. This gives the protein CASSLWRDSAPYF.